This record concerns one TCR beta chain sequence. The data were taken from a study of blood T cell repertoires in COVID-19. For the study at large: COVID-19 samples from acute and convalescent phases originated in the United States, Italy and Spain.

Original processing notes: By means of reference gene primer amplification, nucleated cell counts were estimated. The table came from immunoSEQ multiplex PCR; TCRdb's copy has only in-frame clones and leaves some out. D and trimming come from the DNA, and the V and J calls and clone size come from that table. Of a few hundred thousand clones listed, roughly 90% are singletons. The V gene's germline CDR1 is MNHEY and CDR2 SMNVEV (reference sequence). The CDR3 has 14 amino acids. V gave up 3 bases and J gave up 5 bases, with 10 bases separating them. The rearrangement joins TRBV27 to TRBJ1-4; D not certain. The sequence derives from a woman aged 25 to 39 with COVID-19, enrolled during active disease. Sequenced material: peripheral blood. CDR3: CASSFHYGNEKLFF. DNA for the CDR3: TGTGCCAGCAGTTTTCACTACGGGAATGAAAAACTGTTTTTT. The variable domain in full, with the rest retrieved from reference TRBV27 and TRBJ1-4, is EAQVTQNPRYLITVTGKKLTVTCSQNMNHEYMSWYRQDPGLGLRQIYYSMNVEVTDKGDVPEGYKVSRKEKRNFPLILESPSPNQTSLYFCASSFHYGNEKLFFGSGTQLSVL.